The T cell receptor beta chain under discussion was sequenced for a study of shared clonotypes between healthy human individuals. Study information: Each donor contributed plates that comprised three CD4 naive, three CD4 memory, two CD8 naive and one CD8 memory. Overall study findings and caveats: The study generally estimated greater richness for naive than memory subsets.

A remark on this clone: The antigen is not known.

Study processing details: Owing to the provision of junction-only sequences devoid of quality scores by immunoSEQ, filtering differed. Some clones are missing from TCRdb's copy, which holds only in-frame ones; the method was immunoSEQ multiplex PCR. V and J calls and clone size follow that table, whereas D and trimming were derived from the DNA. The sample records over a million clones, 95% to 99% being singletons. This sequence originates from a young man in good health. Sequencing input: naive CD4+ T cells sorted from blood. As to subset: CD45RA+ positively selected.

The CDR3: CASSVRTSGSLYEQYF. The CDR3 DNA follows: TGTGCCAGCAGCGTACGGACTAGCGGGAGTCTTTACGAGCAGTACTTC. This sequence joins TRBV9 and TRBJ2-7, with 13 bases aligning to TRBD2. V dropped 1 base and J dropped 4; count of bases not matched to a gene: 5. CDR3 length: 16 residues. The germline gives CDR1 SGDLS, CDR2 YYNGEE.